The present T cell receptor (beta chain) was sequenced within a study of OX40 agonist ivuxolimab in advanced cancers. Looking at the study overall: Patients treated during dose escalation were battling hepatocellular carcinoma, melanoma, renal cell or head and neck cancer. Treatment received earlier with anti-PD-1, anti-PD-L1 or anti-CTLA-4 agents was allowed, and around 36% had some.

This CDR3 is 14 amino acids long. From germline, CDR1 is MDHEN and CDR2 SYDVKM. Trimming took 3 bases from V and 2 from J; bases not matched to a gene: 3. TCRdb's table, derived via immunoSEQ multiplex PCR, lists solely in-frame clones and lacks some. In the table there are about 21,000 clones, 75% to 90% of which are singletons. In its sample, this clone ranks as large (0.1 to 1%). Here the sequenced sample was CD4+ or CD8+ T cells sorted from blood, taken in a trial of the OX40 agonist ivuxolimab. The receptor was isolated from an adult with an advanced solid tumor such as melanoma, head and neck, liver or kidney cancer. This chain links TRBV28 with TRBJ2-7; 8 nucleotides match TRBD1. CDR3 amino acids: CASSLTGAPYEQYF. The CDR3 DNA is TGTGCCAGCAGTTTGACAGGGGCGCCCTACGAGCAGTACTTC. Combining the CDR3 with reference TRBV28 and TRBJ2-7 gives the whole variable domain DVKVTQSSRYLVKRTGEKVFLECVQDMDHENMFWYRQDPGLGLRLIYFSYDVKMKEKGDIPEGYSVSREKKERFSLILESASTNQTSMYLCASSLTGAPYEQYFGPGTRLTVT.